Shown below are 3 T cell receptor beta chains from a single sample sequenced in a study of blood T cell repertoires in COVID-19. This table comes from immunoSEQ multiplex PCR, and its TCRdb copy is limited to in-frame clones, with some not included. Of approximately 180,000 clones listed, 70% to 85% are singletons. The sequenced sample consisted of peripheral blood. These receptors all stem from a woman of 80 years or more with acute or convalescent COVID-19.

The chain links TRBV9 to TRBJ2-1; 15 nucleotides match TRBD2. The CDR3 covers 18 residues. Germline-derived CDR1 and CDR2 are SGDLS and YYNGEE. Losses at the gene ends were 0 bases for V and 7 bases for J; bases not matched to a gene: 8. The DNA for the CDR3 is TGTGCCAGCAGCGTAGGAGGACTAGCGGGAGGGCGAGGTAATGAGCAGTTCTTC. Protein: CASSVGGLAGGRGNEQFF.

The gene calls are TRBV5-4 and TRBJ1-3; D is undetermined. This CDR3 has 13 residues. Trimming removed 2 bases from V and 4 bases from J, with 7 bases in between. Germline V gene lookup returns CDR1 SGHNT and CDR2 YYREEE (reference sequence). The CDR3 is CASSLMGGNTIYF. DNA for the CDR3: TGTGCCAGCAGCTTAATGGGCGGAAACACCATATATTTT.

This clone appeared a few times. This sequence joins TRBV6-1 and TRBJ1-6, with D tentatively TRBD1 (6 bases). CDR1 and CDR2 from the germline V gene are MNHNS and SASEGT. Trimming stripped 3 bases from V and 4 bases from J, with 10 bases between. The CDR3 has 15 residues. The CDR3 coding sequence is TGTGCCAGCAGTGACGACAGGATTTATAATTCACCCCTCCACTTT. This translates into CASSDDRIYNSPLHF.